A selection of T cell receptor beta chains follows, all from one sample in a study of Graves' ophthalmopathy and Graves' hyperthyroidism. TCRdb independently ran MiXCR on the multiplex PCR reads; one entry per CDR3 protein. The sample has 350,000 to 400,000 distinct CDR3 sequences; 15% to 19% are singletons. Sequenced input: peripheral blood. These TCRs come from a woman younger than 30 with stable Graves' hyperthyroidism. CDR3s include the opening cysteine and the closing phenylalanine or tryptophan. Each record gives: V gene, J gene, CDR3 protein.

TRBV20-1,TRBJ1-5,CSARAGNSNQPQHF
TRBV6-5,TRBJ1-5,CASSLGILKPQHF
TRBV5-1,TRBJ1-6,CASSLPHNSPLHF
TRBV2,TRBJ2-7,CASSELGASGAPYEQYF
TRBV27,TRBJ1-1,CASSLGQGVPNTEAFF
TRBV28,TRBJ2-2,CATWGGLAGELFF
TRBV19,TRBJ1-5,CASSGSPGRSNQPQHF
TRBV5-1,TRBJ1-6,CASRLPGQGNFQALHF
TRBV12-3/TRBV12-4,TRBJ1-3,CASSPVGDTIYF
TRBV4-2,TRBJ1-1,CASSQAPYRGRANTEAFF
TRBV7-2,TRBJ2-7,CASSPTSASSYEQYF
TRBV2,TRBJ1-1,CASHRTGEGTEAFF
TRBV20-1,TRBJ2-7,CSARHSSSYEQYF
TRBV29-1,TRBJ1-1,CSVAKQMNTEAFF
TRBV27,TRBJ2-7,CASSLYRQSYEQYF
TRBV29-1,TRBJ1-1,CSVDLPEAFF
TRBV6-2/TRBV6-3,TRBJ1-1,CASSYKTAGMNTEAFF
TRBV29-1,TRBJ2-5,CSDGLSGVGKTQYF
TRBV7-2,TRBJ2-7,CASSKGQGHEQYF
TRBV7-6,TRBJ2-7,CASSLGTGVNEQYF
TRBV12-3/TRBV12-4,TRBJ1-1,CASSFGGLSTEAFF
TRBV6-1,TRBJ1-2,CASSPRDRSRYTF
TRBV15,TRBJ2-2,CATSRGGVRLGELFF
TRBV7-2,TRBJ2-2,CASSLSRTGELFF
TRBV6-2/TRBV6-3,TRBJ1-1,CASSNEGTEAFF
TRBV19,TRBJ1-5,CASSIGWSNQPQHF
TRBV11-1,TRBJ1-2,CASSKADRRGSGYTF
TRBV6-1,TRBJ1-1,CAAEGLAGTEAFF
TRBV12-3/TRBV12-4,TRBJ1-1,CASSSRDGSRTEAFF
TRBV6-1,TRBJ2-6,CASRTTGTSSGANVLTF
TRBV19,TRBJ1-2,CASSPRSLYGYTF
TRBV29-1,TRBJ2-7,CSVEGPNYEQYF
TRBV7-2,TRBJ2-5,CASSLKAGGETQYF
TRBV7-2,TRBJ1-2,CASSRDGVGGYTF
TRBV11-2,TRBJ2-5,CASSPGASGTQETQYF
TRBV7-8,TRBJ2-7,CASSSRRRSYEQYF
TRBV6-5,TRBJ1-2,CASSYQGATGYTF
TRBV20-1,TRBJ2-7,CSALGLAGGTQQYEQYF
TRBV7-7,TRBJ2-2,CASRALAGPGELFF
TRBV20-1,TRBJ2-7,CSARGGPGALYEQYF
TRBV15,TRBJ1-5,CATSREAGSWQPQHF
TRBV2,TRBJ2-7,CASSDPWGSSYEQYF
TRBV6-1,TRBJ1-1,CASSEWGPTEAFF
TRBV12-5,TRBJ2-7,CASQDPGPLLGEQYF
TRBV19,TRBJ1-1,CASSIRPAGEAFF
TRBV29-1,TRBJ2-7,CSVGTSRGEQYF